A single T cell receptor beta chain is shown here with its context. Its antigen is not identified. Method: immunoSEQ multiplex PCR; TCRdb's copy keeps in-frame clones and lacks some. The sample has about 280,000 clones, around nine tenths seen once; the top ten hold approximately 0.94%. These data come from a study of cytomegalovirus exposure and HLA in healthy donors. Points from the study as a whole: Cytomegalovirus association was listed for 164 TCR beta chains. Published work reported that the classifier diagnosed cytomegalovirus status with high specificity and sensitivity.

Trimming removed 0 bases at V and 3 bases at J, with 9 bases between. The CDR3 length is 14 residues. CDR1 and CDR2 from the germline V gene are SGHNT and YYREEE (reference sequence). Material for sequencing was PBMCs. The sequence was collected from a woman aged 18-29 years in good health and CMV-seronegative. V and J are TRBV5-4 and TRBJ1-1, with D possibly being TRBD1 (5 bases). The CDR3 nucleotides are TGTGCCAGCAGCTTGGTAGCGGGGGACACTGAAGCTTTCTTT. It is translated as CASSLVAGDTEAFF.